This T cell receptor (beta chain) is from a study of blood T cell repertoires in COVID-19. On the study more broadly: In each case, the material was cDNA or gDNA derived from T cells, B-cell-depleted T cells, or PBMCs.

Seattle's cohort entered during active infection and was followed longitudinally. Original processing notes: Counts of nucleated cells, estimated from reference gene primer amplification, were obtained. Some clones are missing from TCRdb's copy, which holds only in-frame ones; the method was immunoSEQ multiplex PCR. That table furnishes V, J and clone size, whereas the DNA furnished D and trimming. The sample consists of about 230,000 clones, 86% of them appearing once. After removal of 4 bases from V and 5 bases from J, the junction contained 6 bases not matched to a gene. CDR3 length: 15 amino acids. CDR1 is SGHDT, CDR2 YYEEEE, per germline.

The chain carries TRBV5-6 and TRBJ1-4, with 9 bases aligning to TRBD1. The sample comprised peripheral blood. This sequence was found in a man in his fifties or sixties with COVID-19, enrolled during active disease. This CDR3 is CASSERQGGNEKLFF. CDR3 nucleotide sequence: TGTGCCAGCAGCGAAAGACAGGGGGGAAATGAAAAACTGTTTTTT.